This T cell receptor beta chain comes out of a study of lymphopenia after photon versus proton radiotherapy. Study findings and constraints: In patients who died, overall survival fell as post-nadir TCR diversity dropped more. Survival link was tested only in deceased patients; proton benefit remains a possibility.

TCRdb's table, derived via immunoSEQ multiplex PCR, lists solely in-frame clones and lacks some. The table has over 50,000 clones, 75% to 90% seen once. This CDR3 contains 16 residues. Trimming took 0 bases from V and 0 from J, leaving 6 bases between them. Per the germline V gene, CDR1 is LGHNA and CDR2 is YSLEER. This clone has more than one count but fewer than ten. Its target is unknown. This CDR3 is also generated by other DNA sequences in the sample. This rearrangement joins TRBV4-3 to TRBJ2-6; no definite D call. The source was peripheral blood, collected from a patient treated with photon-based radiotherapy. This TCR derives from a middle-aged man with gastric cancer. The CDR3 is CASSQDRSSGANVLTF. CDR3 sequence (DNA): TGCGCCAGCAGCCAAGATAGGAGCTCTGGGGCCAACGTCCTGACTTTC.